This T cell receptor (beta chain) was captured by sequencing in a study of cytomegalovirus exposure and HLA in healthy donors. Study-level background: The study placed around 85% of its roughly 430 genotyped donors in the Caucasian-associated ancestry cluster.

This clone was counted a few times. Its antigen is still unknown. Trimming took 6 bases from V and 4 from J; bases not matched to a gene: 6. Germline CDR1 and CDR2: SNHLY and FYNNEI. The CDR3 sequence is 14 residues long. Those who donated were healthy bone marrow donors. Amplification used 60 Vbeta primers and 13 Jbeta primers. Here immunoSEQ multiplex PCR was the method, and the copy in TCRdb shows in-frame clones only, minus some. The sample lists some 180,000 clones; 76% were seen once. Findings and limits, study-wide: Prediction of most subjects' HLA-A and HLA-B alleles by TCR beta sequences was reportedly accurate. In vitro data verified a few CMV-associated chains as specific for CMV antigens.

This sequence originates from a woman younger than 45 in good health and CMV-seropositive. V and J are TRBV2 and TRBJ2-3, with TRBD1 matching 8 bases. What was sequenced was PBMCs. CDR3 loop: CASRGQAGSDTQYF. CDR3 in DNA: TGTGCCAGCAGGGGACAGGCGGGATCAGATACGCAGTATTTT. The full variable domain, rest sourced from reference TRBV2 and TRBJ2-3, is EPEVTQTPSHQVTQMGQEVILRCVPISNHLYFYWYRQILGQKVEFLVSFYNNEISEKSEIFDDQFSVERPDGSNFTLKIRSTKLEDSAMYFCASRGQAGSDTQYFGPGTRLTVL.